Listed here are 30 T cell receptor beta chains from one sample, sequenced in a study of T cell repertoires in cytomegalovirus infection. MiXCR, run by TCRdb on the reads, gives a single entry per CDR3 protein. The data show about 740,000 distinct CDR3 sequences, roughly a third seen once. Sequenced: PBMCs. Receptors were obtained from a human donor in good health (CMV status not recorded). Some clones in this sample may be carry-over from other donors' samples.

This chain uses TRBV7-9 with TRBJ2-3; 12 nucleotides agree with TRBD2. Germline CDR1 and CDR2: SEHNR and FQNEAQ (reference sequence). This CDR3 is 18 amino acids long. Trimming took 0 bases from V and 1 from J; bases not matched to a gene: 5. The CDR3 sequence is CASSLATTSGRGTDTQYF. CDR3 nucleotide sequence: TGTGCCAGCAGCTTAGCGACGACTAGCGGGAGAGGCACAGATACGCAGTATTTT.

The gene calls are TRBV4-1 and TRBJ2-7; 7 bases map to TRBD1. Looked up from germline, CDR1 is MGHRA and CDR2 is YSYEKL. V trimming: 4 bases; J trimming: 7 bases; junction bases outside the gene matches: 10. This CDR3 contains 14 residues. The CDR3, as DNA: TGCGCCAGCAGCCCCCGGACAGGCTTGGAAGAGCAGTACTTC. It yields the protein CASSPRTGLEEQYF.

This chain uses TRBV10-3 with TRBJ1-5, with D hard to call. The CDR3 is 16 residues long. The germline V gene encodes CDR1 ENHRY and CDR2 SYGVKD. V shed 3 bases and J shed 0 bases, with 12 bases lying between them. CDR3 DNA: TGTGCCATCAGTGAAGGATCAGAATATAGCAATCAGCCCCAGCATTTT. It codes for CAISEGSEYSNQPQHF.

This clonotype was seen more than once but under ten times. The CDR3 spells CATSGRKNNKREKLFF. As DNA, the CDR3 is TGTGCCACCAGCGGTCGAAAGAATAATAAACGGGAAAAACTGTTTTTT. This rearrangement joins TRBV15 to TRBJ1-4; D gene unclear. Trimming left V 5 bases short and J 8 bases short, with 21 bases between. The CDR3 is made up of 16 amino acids. The germline gives CDR1 LNHNV, CDR2 YYDKDF (reference sequence).

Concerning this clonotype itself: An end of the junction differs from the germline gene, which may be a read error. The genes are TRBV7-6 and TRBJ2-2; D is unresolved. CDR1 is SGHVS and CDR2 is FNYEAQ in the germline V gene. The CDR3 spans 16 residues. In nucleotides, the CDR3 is TGTGCTAGCAGCTCCCGTTTGGGTGTCCCCTCCGGGGAGCTGTTTTTT. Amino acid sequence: CASSSRLGVPSGELFF.

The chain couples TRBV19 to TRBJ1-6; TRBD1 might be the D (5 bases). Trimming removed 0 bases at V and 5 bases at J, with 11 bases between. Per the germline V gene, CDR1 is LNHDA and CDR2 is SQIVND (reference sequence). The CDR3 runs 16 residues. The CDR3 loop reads CASSIDHRGNNSPLHF. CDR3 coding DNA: TGTGCCAGTAGTATAGATCATCGGGGGAATAATTCACCCCTCCACTTT.

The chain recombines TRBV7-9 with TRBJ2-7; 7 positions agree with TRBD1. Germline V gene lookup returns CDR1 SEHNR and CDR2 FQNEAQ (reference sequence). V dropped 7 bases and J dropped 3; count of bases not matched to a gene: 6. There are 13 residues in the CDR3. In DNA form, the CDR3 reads TGTGCCAGCACCGGACAGGATTTCTACGAGCAGTACTTC. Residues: CASTGQDFYEQYF. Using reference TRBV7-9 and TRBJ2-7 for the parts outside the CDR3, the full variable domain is DTGVSQNPRHKITKRGQNVTFRCDPISEHNRLYWYRQTLGQGPEFLTYFQNEAQLEKSRLLSDRFSAERPKGSFSTLEIQRTEQGDSAMYLCASTGQDFYEQYFGPGTRLTVT.

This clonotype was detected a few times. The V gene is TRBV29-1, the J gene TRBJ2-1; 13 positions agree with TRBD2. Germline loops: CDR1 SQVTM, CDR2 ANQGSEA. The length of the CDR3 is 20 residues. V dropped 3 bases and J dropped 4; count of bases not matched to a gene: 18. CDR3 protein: CSVDGLLAGGTIGVYNEQFF. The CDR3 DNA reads TGCAGCGTTGATGGATTACTAGCGGGGGGGACGATTGGGGTTTACAATGAGCAGTTCTTC.

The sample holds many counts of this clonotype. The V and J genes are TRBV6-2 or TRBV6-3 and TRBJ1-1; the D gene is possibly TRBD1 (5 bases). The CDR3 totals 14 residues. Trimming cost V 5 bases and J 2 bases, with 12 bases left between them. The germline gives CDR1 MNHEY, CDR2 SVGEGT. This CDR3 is CASSTGQLNTEAFF. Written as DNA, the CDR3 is TGTGCCAGCAGTACGGGGCAGTTAAACACTGAAGCTTTCTTT.

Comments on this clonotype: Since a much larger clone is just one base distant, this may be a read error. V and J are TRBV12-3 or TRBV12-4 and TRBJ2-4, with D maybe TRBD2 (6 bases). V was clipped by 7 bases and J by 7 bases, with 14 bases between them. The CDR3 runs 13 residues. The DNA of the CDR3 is TGTGCCAGCATGGACTATCCCTGGAACATTCAGTACTTC. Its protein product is CASMDYPWNIQYF.

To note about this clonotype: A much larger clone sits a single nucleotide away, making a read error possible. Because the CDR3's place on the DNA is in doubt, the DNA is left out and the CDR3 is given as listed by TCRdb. The CDR3 loop is CASSLVGLGTGELVF. The rearrangement uses TRBV7-2 and TRBJ2-2. From germline, CDR1 is SGHTA and CDR2 FQGNSA. Both ends counted, the CDR3 spans 15 residues.

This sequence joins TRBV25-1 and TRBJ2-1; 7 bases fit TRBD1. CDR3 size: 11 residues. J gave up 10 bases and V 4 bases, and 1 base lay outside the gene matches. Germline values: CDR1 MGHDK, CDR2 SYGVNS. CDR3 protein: CASSVDREQFF. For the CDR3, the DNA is TGTGCCAGCAGTGTGGACAGGGAGCAGTTCTTC.

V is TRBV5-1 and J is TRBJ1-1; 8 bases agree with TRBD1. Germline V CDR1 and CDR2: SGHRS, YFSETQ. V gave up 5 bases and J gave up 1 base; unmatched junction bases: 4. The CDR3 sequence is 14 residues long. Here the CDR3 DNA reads TGCGCCAGCAGAATCGACAGGGGGAACACTGAAGCTTTCTTT. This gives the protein CASRIDRGNTEAFF.

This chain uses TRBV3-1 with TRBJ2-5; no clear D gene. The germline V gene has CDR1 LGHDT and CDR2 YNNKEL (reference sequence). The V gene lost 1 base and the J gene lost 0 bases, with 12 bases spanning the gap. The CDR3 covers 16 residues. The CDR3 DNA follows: TGTGCCAGCAGCCAAGTGGCCGGAGAGAACCAAGAGACCCAGTACTTC. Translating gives CASSQVAGENQETQYF.

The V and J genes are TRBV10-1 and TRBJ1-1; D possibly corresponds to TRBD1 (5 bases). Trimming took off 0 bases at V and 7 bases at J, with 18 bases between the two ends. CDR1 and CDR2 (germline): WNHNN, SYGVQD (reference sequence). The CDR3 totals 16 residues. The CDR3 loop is CASSESAGRGMIEAFF. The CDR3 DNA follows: TGCGCCAGCAGTGAGTCCGCGGGACGAGGGATGATTGAAGCTTTCTTT.

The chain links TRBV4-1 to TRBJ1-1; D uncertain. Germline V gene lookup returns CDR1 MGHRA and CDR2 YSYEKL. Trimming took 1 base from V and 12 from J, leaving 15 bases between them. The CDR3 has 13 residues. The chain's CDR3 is CASSQGEYTRTFF. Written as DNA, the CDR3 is TGCGCCAGCAGCCAAGGGGAATACACGAGAACTTTCTTT.

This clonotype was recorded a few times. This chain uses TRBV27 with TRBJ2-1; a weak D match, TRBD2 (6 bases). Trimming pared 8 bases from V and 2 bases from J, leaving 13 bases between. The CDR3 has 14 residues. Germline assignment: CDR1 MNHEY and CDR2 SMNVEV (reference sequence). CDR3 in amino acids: CASRSERAYNEQFF. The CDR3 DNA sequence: TGTGCCAGCCGTTCTGAGCGGGCCTACAATGAGCAGTTCTTC.

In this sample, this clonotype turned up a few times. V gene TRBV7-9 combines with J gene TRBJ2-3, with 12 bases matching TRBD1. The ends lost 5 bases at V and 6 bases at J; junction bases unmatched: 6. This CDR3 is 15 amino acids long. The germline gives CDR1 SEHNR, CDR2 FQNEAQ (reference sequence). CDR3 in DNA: TGTGCCAGCAGCCCGTGGGACAGGGGGCTGGATACGCAGTATTTT. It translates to CASSPWDRGLDTQYF.

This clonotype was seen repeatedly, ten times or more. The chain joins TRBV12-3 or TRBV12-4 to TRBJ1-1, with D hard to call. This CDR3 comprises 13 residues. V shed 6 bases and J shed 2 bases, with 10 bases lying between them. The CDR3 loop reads CASSSSLNTEAFF. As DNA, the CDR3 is TGTGCCAGCAGCTCCAGTCTAAACACTGAAGCTTTCTTT.

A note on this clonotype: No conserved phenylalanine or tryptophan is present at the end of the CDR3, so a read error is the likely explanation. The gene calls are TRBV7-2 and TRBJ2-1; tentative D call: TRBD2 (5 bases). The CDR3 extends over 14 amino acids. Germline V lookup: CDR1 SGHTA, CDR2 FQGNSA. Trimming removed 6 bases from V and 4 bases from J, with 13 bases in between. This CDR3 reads CASSLDFLYNEQFC. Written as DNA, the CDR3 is TGTGCCAGCAGTTTGGACTTCCTTTACAATGAGCAGTTCTGC.

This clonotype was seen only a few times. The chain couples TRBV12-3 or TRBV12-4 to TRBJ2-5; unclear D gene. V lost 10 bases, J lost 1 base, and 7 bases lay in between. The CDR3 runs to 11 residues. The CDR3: CATTLQETQYF. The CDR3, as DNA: TGTGCCACCACACTCCAAGAGACCCAGTACTTC.

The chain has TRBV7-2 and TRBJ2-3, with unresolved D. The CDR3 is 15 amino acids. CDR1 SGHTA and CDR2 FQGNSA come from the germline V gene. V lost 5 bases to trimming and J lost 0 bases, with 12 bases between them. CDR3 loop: CASSTFRVSTDTQYF. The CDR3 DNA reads TGTGCCAGCAGCACGTTCAGAGTTAGCACAGATACGCAGTATTTT.

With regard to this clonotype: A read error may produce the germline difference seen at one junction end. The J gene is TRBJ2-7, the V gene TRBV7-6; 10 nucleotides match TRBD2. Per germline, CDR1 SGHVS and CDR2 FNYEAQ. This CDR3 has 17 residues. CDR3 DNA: TGTGCTAGCAGCTTCTCCGAAGGACTAGCGGACTTGGACGAGCAGTACTTC. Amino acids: CASSFSEGLADLDEQYF.

The CDR3 sequence: CASSRDPQAEQFF. Here the CDR3 DNA reads TGTGCCAGCAGCCGGGACCCCCAGGCGGAGCAGTTCTTC. The chain carries TRBV7-2 and TRBJ2-1; D may match TRBD1 or TRBD2 (5 bases each). There are 13 residues in the CDR3. Germline assignment: CDR1 SGHTA and CDR2 FQGNSA. V was cut by 5 bases and J by 10 bases, with 15 bases left in between.

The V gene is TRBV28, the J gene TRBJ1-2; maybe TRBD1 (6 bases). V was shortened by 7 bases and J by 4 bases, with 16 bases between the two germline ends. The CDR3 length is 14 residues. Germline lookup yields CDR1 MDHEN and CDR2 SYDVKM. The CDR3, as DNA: TGTGCCAGCAATGAGGGGGGGGCCAGCTATGGCTACACCTTC. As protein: CASNEGGASYGYTF.

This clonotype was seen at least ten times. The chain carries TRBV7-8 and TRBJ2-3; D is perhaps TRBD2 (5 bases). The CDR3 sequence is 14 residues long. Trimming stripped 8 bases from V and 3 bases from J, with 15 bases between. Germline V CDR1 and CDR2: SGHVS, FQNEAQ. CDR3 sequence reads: CASSTRVLTDTQYF. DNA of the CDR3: TGTGCCAGCTCCACGAGGGTCCTAACAGATACGCAGTATTTT.

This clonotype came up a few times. The chain's CDR3 is CASSFGGVGLAGSSYNEQFF. The DNA of the CDR3 is TGTGCCAGCAGTTTCGGGGGGGTTGGGCTAGCGGGAAGCTCCTACAATGAGCAGTTCTTC. This chain connects TRBV28 to TRBJ2-1; 9 nucleotides agree with TRBD2. Trimming at V came to 3 bases and at J to 0 bases, leaving 15 bases not matched to a gene. This CDR3 spans 20 amino acids. In germline, CDR1 is MDHEN, CDR2 SYDVKM.

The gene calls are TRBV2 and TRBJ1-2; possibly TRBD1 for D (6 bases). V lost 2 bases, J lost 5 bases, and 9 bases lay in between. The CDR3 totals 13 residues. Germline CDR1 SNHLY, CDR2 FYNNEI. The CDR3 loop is CASSEPTGYGYTF. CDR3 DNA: TGTGCCAGCAGTGAACCGACAGGTTATGGCTACACCTTC.

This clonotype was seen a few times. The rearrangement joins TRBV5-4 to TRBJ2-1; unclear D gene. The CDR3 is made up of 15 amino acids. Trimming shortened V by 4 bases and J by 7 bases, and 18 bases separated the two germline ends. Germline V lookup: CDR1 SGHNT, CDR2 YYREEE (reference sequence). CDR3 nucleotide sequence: TGTGCCAGCAGCCCGTCGATAGCCCGCGAAAATGAGCAGTTCTTC. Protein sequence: CASSPSIARENEQFF.

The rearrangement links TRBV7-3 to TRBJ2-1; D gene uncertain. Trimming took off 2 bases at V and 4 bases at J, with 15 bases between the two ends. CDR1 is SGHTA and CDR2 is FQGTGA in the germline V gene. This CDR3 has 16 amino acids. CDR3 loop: CASSLRLGSGYNEQFF. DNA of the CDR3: TGTGCCAGCAGCTTACGGTTGGGTAGTGGTTACAATGAGCAGTTCTTC.